A selection of T cell receptor beta chains follows, all from one sample in a study of tumor-infiltrating lymphocytes in localized non-small cell lung cancer. Libraries were prepared by immunoSEQ multiplex PCR; TCRdb keeps only in-frame clonotypes and omits some of them. The table shows about 9,300 clones, with over 70% occurring only once. The sample was uninvolved lung tissue not adjacent to the tumor. The source is a human donor with non-small cell lung cancer. Both conserved end residues are part of each CDR3. The D gene is left open where the match is weak. Clone sizes are given selectively: once, few, many, or a class where the clone is expanded.

D gene,V gene,J gene,clone size,CDR3 protein,CDR3 DNA
-,TRBV28,TRBJ2-2,-,CASSPPPRGSNTGELFF,TGTGCCAGCAGTCCCCCCCCCAGGGGTTCGAACACCGGGGAGCTGTTTTTT
TRBD2,TRBV28,TRBJ2-1,-,CASSFPLAGHTYNEQFF,TGTGCCAGCAGTTTCCCCCTAGCGGGACATACCTACAATGAGCAGTTCTTC
TRBD1,TRBV7-2,TRBJ2-7,-,CASSFYRGTYEQYF,TGTGCCAGCAGCTTTTACAGGGGGACCTACGAGCAGTACTTC
-,TRBV19,TRBJ2-3,-,CASSIGDTTDTQYF,TGTGCCAGTAGTATAGGCGACACCACAGATACGCAGTATTTT
TRBD2,TRBV19,TRBJ2-3,-,CASSIGPGAGGRVDTQYF,TGTGCCAGTAGTATCGGGCCTGGGGCGGGAGGGAGGGTGGATACGCAGTATTTT
-,TRBV7-3,TRBJ2-7,-,CASSLQGGEYEQYF,TGTGCCAGCAGCTTGCAGGGCGGCGAGTACGAGCAGTACTTC
-,TRBV29-1,TRBJ2-1,-,CSGRGLEQFF,TGCAGCGGTAGGGGTCTTGAGCAGTTCTTC
-,TRBV9,TRBJ2-5,-,CASSGGGHPGETQYF,TGTGCCAGCAGCGGGGGGGGACACCCTGGGGAGACCCAGTACTTC
-,TRBV28,TRBJ1-5,once,CASSLYPSGDKNQPQHF,TGTGCCAGCAGTCTATATCCCTCGGGGGACAAGAATCAGCCCCAGCATTTT
-,TRBV7-6,TRBJ1-1,-,CASSRIVNTEAFF,TGTGCCAGCAGCCGAATAGTGAACACTGAAGCTTTCTTT